This TCR beta chain was sequenced in a study of OX40 agonist ivuxolimab in advanced cancers. On this clone: At one end the junction does not follow the germline gene, possibly because of a read error.

This table comes from immunoSEQ multiplex PCR, and its TCRdb copy is limited to in-frame clones, with some not included. The sample yields about 46,000 clones, around nine tenths seen once. Germline assignment: CDR1 GTSNPN and CDR2 SVGIG (reference sequence). This CDR3 has 13 amino acids. The sequence was collected from an adult with an advanced solid tumor such as melanoma, head and neck, liver or kidney cancer. V is TRBV30 and J is TRBJ1-4; no clear D. This specimen consisted of CD4+ or CD8+ T cells sorted from blood, obtained in a trial of the OX40 agonist ivuxolimab. CDR3 DNA sequence: TGTGCCTGGAGTGTTGATGTGGGCTCTTCTCCACTTTTT. It is translated as CAWSVDVGSSPLF. Using reference TRBV30 and TRBJ1-4 for the parts outside the CDR3, the full variable domain is SQTIHQWPATLVQPVGSPLSLECTVEGTSNPNLYWYRQAAGRGLQLLFYSVGIGQISSEVPQNLSASRPQDRQFILSSKKLLLSDSGFYLCAWSVDVGSSPLFGSGTQLSVL.